Included here is one T cell receptor (beta chain) sequence, with context. Germline-derived CDR1 and CDR2 are GTSNPN and SVGIG (reference sequence). The CDR3 covers 12 residues. Trimming removed 1 base from V and 4 bases from J, with 7 bases in between. This sample is part of a study of blood T cells in healthy people across ages. Sample-barcoded 5' priming and a J-beta primer mix drove a second PCR of roughly 7 to 11 cycles. TCRdb used MiXCR to reprocess the 5' RACE reads, holding one entry per CDR3 protein. This table holds some 850,000 distinct CDR3 sequences, about a quarter found once. The data also belong to a second study, concerning T cells of mothers and their children.

The V and J genes are TRBV30 and TRBJ2-5; D might be TRBD1 (6 bases). The origin of this receptor is a boy aged 5-17 years in good health. Sequencing input: blood. CDR3 bases: TGTGCCTGGAGTGCCAGGGGAGAGACCCAGTACTTC. Translation: CAWSARGETQYF.